The rows below give T cell receptor beta chains drawn from one sample of a study of a mutant IDH1 vaccine in newly diagnosed glioma. No antigen has been identified for these receptors. Only in-frame clones appear in the TCRdb table, and some are missing; sequencing was by immunoSEQ multiplex PCR. The sample records 60,000 or so clones, around 90% being singletons. The sequences come from PBMCs, collected from a glioma patient whose treatment included an IDH1 peptide vaccine. The receptors shown here come from a woman aged 40 to 50 with glioma. Both conserved end residues are part of each CDR3.

v_call: TRBV20-1
j_call: TRBJ1-1
cdr3_aa: CSALDTEAFF

v_call: TRBV7-8
j_call: TRBJ2-3
cdr3_aa: CASSQRRDSYTDTQYF

v_call: TRBV6-6
j_call: TRBJ2-1
cdr3_aa: CASHPRRNHNEQFF

v_call: TRBV4-1
j_call: TRBJ1-4
cdr3_aa: CASSQLPGTGQEKLFF

v_call: TRBV6-5
j_call: TRBJ2-1
cdr3_aa: CASSPRTVLDEQFF

v_call: TRBV18
j_call: TRBJ2-1
cdr3_aa: CASSPGGDEQFF

v_call: TRBV7-9
j_call: TRBJ2-3
cdr3_aa: CASSPRSAPDTQYF

v_call: TRBV30
j_call: TRBJ1-5
cdr3_aa: CAWSVDSNQPQHF

v_call: TRBV4-1
j_call: TRBJ2-7
cdr3_aa: CASSQDGLNEQYF

v_call: TRBV7-9
j_call: TRBJ1-2
cdr3_aa: CASSTILGPGGGYTF

v_call: TRBV14
j_call: TRBJ1-2
cdr3_aa: CASSLGPTRRGYTF

v_call: TRBV15
j_call: TRBJ2-7
cdr3_aa: CATSREPGTSDSYEQYF

v_call: TRBV5-1
j_call: TRBJ2-5
cdr3_aa: CASSLGQVQETQYF

v_call: TRBV5-1
j_call: TRBJ2-5
cdr3_aa: CASSSSVGGTQYF

v_call: TRBV25-1
j_call: TRBJ1-5
cdr3_aa: CASSELGNGNQPQHF

v_call: TRBV5-1
j_call: TRBJ2-7
cdr3_aa: CASSLQFGGEQYF

v_call: TRBV6-6
j_call: TRBJ1-5
cdr3_aa: CASSFTVGEPQHF

v_call: TRBV11-2
j_call: TRBJ2-1
cdr3_aa: CASSSGGVNEQFF

v_call: TRBV7-8
j_call: TRBJ2-7
cdr3_aa: CASSPNTGNYEQYF

v_call: TRBV10-3
j_call: TRBJ1-1
cdr3_aa: CAISDVPGAEAFF

v_call: TRBV18
j_call: TRBJ1-5
cdr3_aa: CASSPGGTQPQHF

v_call: TRBV18
j_call: TRBJ2-7
cdr3_aa: CASSPGLAWNEQYF

v_call: TRBV10-2
j_call: TRBJ2-7
cdr3_aa: CASSRANNTGTDHSYEQYF

v_call: TRBV14
j_call: TRBJ1-1
cdr3_aa: CASSQVGYWGLTDTEAFF

v_call: TRBV2
j_call: TRBJ1-2
cdr3_aa: CASSVHREGYGYTF

v_call: TRBV4-1
j_call: TRBJ2-7
cdr3_aa: CASSPGAFTSYEQYF

v_call: TRBV21-1
j_call: TRBJ2-7
cdr3_aa: CASSKGASGSDEQYF

v_call: TRBV15
j_call: TRBJ2-2
cdr3_aa: CATSRGDQGAGELFF

v_call: TRBV2
j_call: TRBJ1-6
cdr3_aa: CASRDNSPLHF

v_call: TRBV4-1
j_call: TRBJ1-2
cdr3_aa: CASSPRAGTDFYGYTF

v_call: TRBV30
j_call: TRBJ1-1
cdr3_aa: CAWSVGSSHEAFF

v_call: TRBV2
j_call: TRBJ2-5
cdr3_aa: CASSAPLEETQYF

v_call: TRBV19
j_call: TRBJ1-1
cdr3_aa: CASSMFDTNTEAFF

v_call: TRBV4-3
j_call: TRBJ2-2
cdr3_aa: CASSQSLANTGELFF